The following is a T cell receptor beta chain sequence with its context. Its antigen specificity is not known. Qualities for individual bases were not recorded, and no much larger clone is one base off. The protocol used for the library was the immunoSEQ multiplex PCR assay. Sourced from immuneACCESS, this table was stored by TCRdb with only in-frame sequences that have V and J called. A share of the clones is absent; for the studies checked, an unresolved V gene accounts for under half, and the remainder has no known explanation. Counted in this sample were 5,500 to 7,500 clones; about 90% of them appeared once. 2.5% to 3% of the sample goes to the ten largest clones. Samples came from patients with Merkel cell carcinoma. The record originates from a study of T cells and Merkel cell carcinoma outcomes (TCRdb year 2020). Study-level background: The study examined the tumor T-cell repertoire together with T-cell density as predictors of clinical outcome in patients with Merkel cell carcinoma.

Including cysteine and phenylalanine, the CDR3 has 13 amino acids. CDR3 DNA only is kept here, 39 bases in frame from base 1. Deletion took 6 bases off V and 0 bases off J, with a span of 6 bases between the germline ends. Based on the germline V gene, the CDR1 and CDR2 sequences are SGHDN and FVKESK. Study-wide findings and limitations: T-cell repertoire features combined with T-cell density were reported to predict clinical outcomes in Merkel cell carcinoma patients.

Rearrangement joined TRBV14 to TRBJ1-3; there is no confident call for the D gene. The source material was tumor tissue from Merkel cell carcinoma. The receptor's source is a human donor with Merkel cell carcinoma. The bases are TGTGCCAGCAGTCCAGCCTCTGGAAACACCATATATTTT. It encodes CASSPASGNTIYF.